One sample yielded the 21 T cell receptor beta chains listed below, sequenced in a study of shared clonotypes between healthy human individuals. TCRdb's copy holds only in-frame clones and misses some; the assay was immunoSEQ multiplex PCR. This table holds around 1,100,000 clones, approximately 80% found once. What was sequenced was memory CD4+ T cells from PBMCs. Stated subset: CD45RA-negative fraction. The origin of the receptors is a man aged 18 to 29 in good health. Some clones in this sample may be carry-over from other donors' samples.

V and J are TRBV19 and TRBJ1-4, with D unclear. Per germline, CDR1 LNHDA and CDR2 SQIVND (reference sequence). The ends were cut back, 0 bases at V and 9 bases at J, with 8 bases in the middle. This CDR3 is built from 13 residues. The CDR3 spells CASSIDAHQKLFF. The CDR3 DNA reads as TGTGCCAGTAGTATAGATGCCCACCAAAAACTGTTTTTT. Drawing the rest from reference TRBV19 and TRBJ1-4, the complete variable domain is DGGITQSPKYLFRKEGQNVTLSCEQNLNHDAMYWYRQDPGQGLRLIYYSQIVNDFQKGDIAEGYSVSREKKESFPLTVTSAQKNPTAFYLCASSIDAHQKLFFGSGTQLSVL.

This rearrangement joins TRBV23-1 to TRBJ2-5; TRBD1 matches at 10 bases. TRBV23-1 is known as an ORF, though its function is uncertain. The junction had 16 bases not matched to a gene; V was cut back by 3 bases and J by 12 bases. There are 16 residues in the CDR3. The CDR3 bases are TGCGCCAGCAGTCACCAGAGGCCGGGACAGGGGCTAGCGGAGTACTTC. Encoded protein: CASSHQRPGQGLAEYF.

Details on this clone: In the same sample, other DNA sequences code for this CDR3. The chain uses TRBV19 and TRBJ1-4, with D possibly matching TRBD1 (5 bases). The germline gives CDR1 LNHDA, CDR2 SQIVND (reference sequence). Between the trimmed V and J ends, which lost 3 bases and 1 base, there was a span of 6 bases. The CDR3 runs to 14 residues. CDR3 DNA sequence: TGTGCCAGTAGTATCGGGGGAACTAATGAAAAACTGTTTTTT. Protein sequence: CASSIGGTNEKLFF.

The chain couples TRBV6-5 to TRBJ1-5, with TRBD1 matching 7 bases. This CDR3 has 13 residues. Germline CDR1 is MNHEY and CDR2 is SVGAGI. V trimming: 6 bases; J trimming: 5 bases; junction bases outside the gene matches: 4. As DNA, the CDR3 is TGTGCCAGCAGACAGGGGATAGATCAGCCCCAGCATTTT. This gives the protein CASRQGIDQPQHF.

This clone was counted a few times. The chain links TRBV29-1 to TRBJ2-3, with TRBD1 matching 11 bases. This CDR3 spans 17 amino acids. Germline V gives CDR1 SQVTM, CDR2 ANQGSEA. V lost 1 base to trimming and J lost 3 bases; unmatched junction nucleotides: 9. CDR3 nucleotide sequence: TGCAGCGTTGAAGGTCATCGTGGGACAGGGGGAACAGATACGCAGTATTTT. Protein product: CSVEGHRGTGGTDTQYF.

This clone was seen a single time. The chain has TRBV5-1 and TRBJ2-7; 12 nucleotides line up with TRBD2. The germline V gene encodes CDR1 SGHRS and CDR2 YFSETQ. Trimming cost V 2 bases and J 7 bases; bases outside gene matches: 10. The CDR3 contains 16 residues. The CDR3 region is CASSLRTSGAGLEQYF. The CDR3 bases are TGCGCCAGCAGCTTAAGGACTAGCGGGGCGGGGTTAGAGCAGTACTTC. The full variable domain, completed using reference TRBV5-1 and TRBJ2-7, is KAGVTQTPRYLIKTRGQQVTLSCSPISGHRSVSWYQQTPGQGLQFLFEYFSETQRNKGNFPGRFSGRQFSNSRSEMNVSTLELGDSALYLCASSLRTSGAGLEQYFGPGTRLTVT.

The rearrangement links TRBV5-8 to TRBJ1-5; 8 bases map to TRBD1. Germline CDR1 reads SGHTS; CDR2 reads YDEGEE. The CDR3 runs 15 residues. The V gene end was trimmed by 4 bases and the J gene end by 9 bases; junction bases not matched to a gene: 12. CDR3 amino acids: CASSETGALVRPQHF. CDR3 nucleotide sequence: TGTGCCAGCAGCGAGACAGGGGCCCTCGTTAGGCCCCAGCATTTT.

The chain employs TRBV7-9 and TRBJ2-7; 10 bases match TRBD1. Germline loops: CDR1 SEHNR, CDR2 FQNEAQ (reference sequence). V gave up 3 bases and J gave up 0 bases; unmatched junction bases: 2. The CDR3 loop spans 15 amino acids. The CDR3 DNA reads TGTGCCAGCAGCTTTGGACAGGGGGACTCCTACGAGCAGTACTTC. This sequence encodes CASSFGQGDSYEQYF.

This clone was counted a single time. The chain uses TRBV4-2 and TRBJ1-2, with D maybe TRBD1 (5 bases). V was cut by 5 bases and J by 9 bases, with 16 bases left in between. Germline V gene sequence: CDR1 LGHNA, CDR2 YNFKEQ. The CDR3 sequence is 13 residues long. CDR3 bases: TGTGCCAGCAGCACCCGAGGGGCTCCAAGCTACACCTTC. Translation gives CASSTRGAPSYTF.

The gene calls are TRBV11-2 and TRBJ2-7; D is unclear. The V gene's germline CDR1 is SGHAT and CDR2 FQNNGV. The CDR3 extends over 14 amino acids. V was clipped by 3 bases and J by 1 base, with 10 bases between them. The DNA of the CDR3 is TGTGCCAGCAGCTTTGACGGGTGGTCCTACGAGCAGTACTTC. It translates to CASSFDGWSYEQYF.

The chain combines TRBV2 with TRBJ2-7; D might be TRBD2 (6 bases). This CDR3 is 14 amino acids long. V lost 2 bases and J 0 bases, leaving 8 bases between the germline ends. Germline values: CDR1 SNHLY, CDR2 FYNNEI. CDR3 region: CASSEPTSSYEQYF. CDR3 nucleotide sequence: TGTGCCAGCAGTGAACCGACTAGCTCCTACGAGCAGTACTTC.

V usage is TRBV21-1 and J usage is TRBJ2-7; the listed D gene, TRBD1, was not tested against the DNA. TRBV21-1 corresponds to a pseudogene. This CDR3 spans 14 amino acids. CDR3 region: CASSHGQGSYEQYF. CDR3 coding DNA: TGTGCCAGCAGCCATGGACAGGGCTCCTACGAGCAGTACTTC.

This clone has only a few counts. V usage is TRBV28 and J usage is TRBJ1-5; D is unclear. Germline V lookup: CDR1 MDHEN, CDR2 SYDVKM. Trimming cost V 1 base and J 2 bases, with 3 bases left between them. The CDR3 totals 13 residues. CDR3 nucleotide sequence: TGTGCCAGCAGTTTATCGCGCAATCAGCCCCAGCATTTT. This encodes CASSLSRNQPQHF.

The chain combines TRBV27 with TRBJ1-4, with D hard to call. The CDR3 runs to 13 residues. Trimming left V 1 base short and J 10 bases short, with 10 bases between. In germline, CDR1 is MNHEY, CDR2 SMNVEV (reference sequence). The CDR3 is CASSLFGSLKLFF. The CDR3 nucleotides read TGTGCCAGCAGTTTATTCGGCAGCCTAAAACTGTTTTTT. Full variable domain (rest looked up from reference TRBV27 and TRBJ1-4): EAQVTQNPRYLITVTGKKLTVTCSQNMNHEYMSWYRQDPGLGLRQIYYSMNVEVTDKGDVPEGYKVSRKEKRNFPLILESPSPNQTSLYFCASSLFGSLKLFFGSGTQLSVL.

This chain joins TRBV5-1 and TRBJ2-2; 14 bases match TRBD2. The V and J ends lost 5 bases and 4 bases, in that order; junction bases with no gene match: 4. CDR1 and CDR2 from the germline V gene are SGHRS and YFSETQ. This CDR3 spans 16 amino acids. The CDR3 loop reads CASRGLAGEITGELFF. CDR3 coding DNA: TGCGCCAGCAGGGGACTAGCGGGAGAGATCACCGGGGAGCTGTTTTTT.

The chain carries TRBV6-6 and TRBJ1-6; no firm D call. Trimming took off 5 bases at V and 6 bases at J, with 8 bases between the two ends. Germline V gives CDR1 MNHNY, CDR2 SVGAGI (reference sequence). The CDR3 extends over 13 amino acids. The CDR3 protein is CASSSTINSPLHF. The CDR3 DNA reads as TGTGCCAGCAGTAGTACAATTAATTCACCCCTCCACTTT.

Concerning this clone itself: Only one base separates this from a far larger clonotype, so it likely reflects a read error. The rearrangement joins TRBV4-3 to TRBJ2-1; 15 bases are shared with TRBD2. The CDR3 length is 14 residues. Germline lookup yields CDR1 LGHNA and CDR2 YSLEER. The CDR3 region has the DNA TGCGCCAGCGGCCAAGGACTAGCGGGAGGGGGACAGTTCTTC. Translating it yields CASGQGLAGGGQFF.

CDR3 sequence reads: CASSYRGSPYEQYF. The CDR3 DNA reads as TGTGCCAGCAGTTACAGGGGGTCCCCCTACGAGCAGTACTTC. The chain uses TRBV28 and TRBJ2-7; 8 bases agree with TRBD1. Germline CDR1 reads MDHEN; CDR2 reads SYDVKM. The J segment lost 2 bases and the V segment lost 4 bases, leaving 4 bases of the junction unmatched. The CDR3 loop spans 14 amino acids.

For this clone: With a much larger clone just one base away, this may be a read error. Here the CDR3 reads CSVGGRNSYNEQFF. In DNA form, the CDR3 reads TGCAGCGTTGGCGGACGGAACTCCTACAATGAGCAGTTCTTC. This chain uses TRBV29-1 with TRBJ2-1; no clear D gene. The CDR3 runs to 14 residues. Germline V CDR1 and CDR2: SQVTM, ANQGSEA. With 4 bases removed from V and 0 bases from J, the gap between germline ends came to 10 bases.

J is TRBJ1-2 and V is TRBV2; unclear D gene. The CDR3 sequence is 15 residues long. Trimming left V 6 bases short and J 0 bases short, with 14 bases between. CDR1 and CDR2 from the germline V gene are SNHLY and FYNNEI. Here the CDR3 reads CASSGWRPANYGYTF. DNA for the CDR3: TGTGCCAGCAGCGGCTGGCGGCCTGCTAACTATGGCTACACCTTC.

This chain uses TRBV28 with TRBJ2-3, with TRBD1 identical over 7 bases. The CDR3 totals 15 residues. V trimming: 3 bases; J trimming: 0 bases; junction bases outside the gene matches: 3. In germline, CDR1 is MDHEN, CDR2 SYDVKM. CDR3: CASSLTGPSTDTQYF. CDR3 nucleotide sequence: TGTGCCAGCAGTTTGACAGGGCCGAGCACAGATACGCAGTATTTT.